Here is one T cell receptor beta chain with its context. Only in-frame clones appear in the TCRdb table, and some are missing; sequencing was by immunoSEQ multiplex PCR. The sample shows over 60,000 clones, approximately 92% of them seen only once. With 4 bases removed from V and 12 bases from J, the gap between germline ends came to 22 bases. Germline V gene data show CDR1 as SGHKS and CDR2 as YYEKEE (reference sequence). This CDR3 contains 15 residues. The data were taken from a study of OX40 agonist ivuxolimab in advanced cancers. Study context: Earlier treatment with anti-PD-1, anti-PD-L1 or anti-CTLA-4 was permitted, and 30% to 40% had received some.

V gene TRBV5-5 combines with J gene TRBJ1-4; possibly TRBD1 for D (5 bases). The sequencing used CD4+ or CD8+ T cells sorted from blood, collected in a trial of the OX40 agonist ivuxolimab. This TCR was recovered from an adult with an advanced solid tumor such as melanoma, head and neck, liver or kidney cancer. The CDR3 bases are TGTGCCAGCAGCCCAGAGGCGGGGACGTCGATGGAACTGTTTTTT. It encodes CASSPEAGTSMELFF.